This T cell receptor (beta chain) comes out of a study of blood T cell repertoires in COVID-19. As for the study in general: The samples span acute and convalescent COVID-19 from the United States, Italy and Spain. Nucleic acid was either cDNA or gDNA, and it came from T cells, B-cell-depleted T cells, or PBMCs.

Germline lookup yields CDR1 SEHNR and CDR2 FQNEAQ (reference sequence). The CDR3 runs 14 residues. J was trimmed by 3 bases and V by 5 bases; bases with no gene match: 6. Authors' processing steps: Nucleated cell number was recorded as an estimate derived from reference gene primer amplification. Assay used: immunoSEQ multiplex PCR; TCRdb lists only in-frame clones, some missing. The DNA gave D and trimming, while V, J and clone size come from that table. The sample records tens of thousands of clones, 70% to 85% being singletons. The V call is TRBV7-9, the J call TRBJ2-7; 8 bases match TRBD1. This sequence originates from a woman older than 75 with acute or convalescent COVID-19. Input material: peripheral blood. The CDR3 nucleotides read TGTGCCAGCAGCCCAAGGACAGGGATCTACGAGCAGTACTTC. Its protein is CASSPRTGIYEQYF.